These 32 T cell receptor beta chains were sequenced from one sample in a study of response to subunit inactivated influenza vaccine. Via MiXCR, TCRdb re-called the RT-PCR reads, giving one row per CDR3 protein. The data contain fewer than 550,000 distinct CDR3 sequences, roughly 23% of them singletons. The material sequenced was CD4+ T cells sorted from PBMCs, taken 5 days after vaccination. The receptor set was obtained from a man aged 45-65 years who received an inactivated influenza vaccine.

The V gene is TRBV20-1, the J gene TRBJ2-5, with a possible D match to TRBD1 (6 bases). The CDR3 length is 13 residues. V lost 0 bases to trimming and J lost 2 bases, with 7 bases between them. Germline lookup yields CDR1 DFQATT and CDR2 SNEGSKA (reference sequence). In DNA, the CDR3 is TGCAGTGCTAGAGAGGACAGACAAGAGACCCAGTACTTC. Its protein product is CSAREDRQETQYF.

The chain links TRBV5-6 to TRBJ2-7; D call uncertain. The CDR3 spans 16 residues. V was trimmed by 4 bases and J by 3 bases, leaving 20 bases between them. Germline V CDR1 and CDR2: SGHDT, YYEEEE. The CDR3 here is CASSLEPGGISYEQYF. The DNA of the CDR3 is TGTGCCAGCAGCCTAGAGCCCGGCGGCATAAGCTACGAGCAGTACTTC.

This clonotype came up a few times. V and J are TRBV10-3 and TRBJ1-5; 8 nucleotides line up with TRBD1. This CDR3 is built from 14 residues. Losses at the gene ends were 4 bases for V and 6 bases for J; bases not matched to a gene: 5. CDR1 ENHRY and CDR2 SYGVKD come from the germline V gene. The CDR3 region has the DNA TGTGCCATCAGTGGACAGGGGAAGGGTCAGCCCCAGCATTTT. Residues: CAISGQGKGQPQHF.

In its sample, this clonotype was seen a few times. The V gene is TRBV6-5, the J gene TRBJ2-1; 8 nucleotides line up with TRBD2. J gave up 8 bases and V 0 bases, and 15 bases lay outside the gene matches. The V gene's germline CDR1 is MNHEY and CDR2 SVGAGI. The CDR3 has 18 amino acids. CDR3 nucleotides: TGTGCCAGCAGTTACTCGAGCCCCAGCGGGGGTCTGTACTATGAGCAGTTCTTC. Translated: CASSYSSPSGGLYYEQFF.

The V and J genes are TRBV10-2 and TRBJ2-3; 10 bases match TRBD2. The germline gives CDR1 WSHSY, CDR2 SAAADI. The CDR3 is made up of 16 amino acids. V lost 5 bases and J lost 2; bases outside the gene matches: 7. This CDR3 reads CASSLTSGGVTDTQYF. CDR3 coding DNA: TGCGCCAGCAGTCTAACCAGCGGGGGGGTCACAGATACGCAGTATTTT.

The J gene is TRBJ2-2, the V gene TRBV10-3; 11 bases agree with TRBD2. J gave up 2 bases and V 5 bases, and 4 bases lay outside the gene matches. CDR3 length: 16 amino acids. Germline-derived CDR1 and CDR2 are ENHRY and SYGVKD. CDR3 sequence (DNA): TGTGCCATCAGTTCCACTAGCGGGAGAAACACCGGGGAGCTGTTTTTT. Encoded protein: CAISSTSGRNTGELFF.

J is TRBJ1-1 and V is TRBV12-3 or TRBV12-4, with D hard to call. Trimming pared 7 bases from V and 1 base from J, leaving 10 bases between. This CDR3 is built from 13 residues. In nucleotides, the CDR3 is TGTGCCAGCACCCCTGAATGGAACACTGAAGCTTTCTTT. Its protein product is CASTPEWNTEAFF.

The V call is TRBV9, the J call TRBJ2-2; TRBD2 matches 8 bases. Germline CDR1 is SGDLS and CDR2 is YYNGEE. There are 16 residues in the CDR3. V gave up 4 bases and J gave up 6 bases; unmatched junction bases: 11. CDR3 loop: CASSMHSGVGPGELFF. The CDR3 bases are TGTGCCAGCAGCATGCATAGCGGGGTGGGGCCCGGGGAGCTGTTTTTT.

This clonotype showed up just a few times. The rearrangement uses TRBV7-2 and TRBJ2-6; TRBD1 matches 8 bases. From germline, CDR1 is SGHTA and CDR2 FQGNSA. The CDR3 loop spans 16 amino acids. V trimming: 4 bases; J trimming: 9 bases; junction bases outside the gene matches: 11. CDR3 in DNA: TGTGCCAGCAGCTCCGGGACAGGTACCAGGGACAACGTCCTGACTTTC. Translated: CASSSGTGTRDNVLTF.

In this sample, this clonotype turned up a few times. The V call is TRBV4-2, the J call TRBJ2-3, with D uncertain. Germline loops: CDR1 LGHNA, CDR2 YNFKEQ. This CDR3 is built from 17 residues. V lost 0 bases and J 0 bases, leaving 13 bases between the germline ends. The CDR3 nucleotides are TGTGCCAGCAGCCAAGACTGGCAGGTTGATAGCACAGATACGCAGTATTTT. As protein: CASSQDWQVDSTDTQYF.

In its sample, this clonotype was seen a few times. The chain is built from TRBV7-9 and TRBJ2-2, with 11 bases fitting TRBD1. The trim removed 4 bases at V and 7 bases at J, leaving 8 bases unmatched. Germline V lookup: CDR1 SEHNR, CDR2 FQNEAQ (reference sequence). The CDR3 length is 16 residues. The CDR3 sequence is CASSYAGTGGVGELFF. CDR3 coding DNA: TGTGCCAGCAGCTACGCCGGGACAGGGGGTGTCGGGGAGCTGTTTTTT.

CDR3 sequence (DNA): TGCGCCAGCAGCTCAAGTGTAGCGGGGTCTGGAAACACCATATATTTT. Translation gives CASSSSVAGSGNTIYF. The V call is TRBV5-1, the J call TRBJ1-3; D uncertain. The V end was cut by 3 bases, the J end by 1 base, with 14 bases between. The CDR3 is made up of 16 amino acids. Germline V gene lookup returns CDR1 SGHRS and CDR2 YFSETQ.

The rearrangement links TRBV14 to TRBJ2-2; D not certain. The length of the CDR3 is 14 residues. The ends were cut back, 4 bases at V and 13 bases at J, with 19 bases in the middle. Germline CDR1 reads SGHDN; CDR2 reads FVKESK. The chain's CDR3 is CASSRDSTGLGLFF. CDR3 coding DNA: TGTGCCAGCAGCCGAGACTCGACCGGGTTAGGGCTGTTTTTT.

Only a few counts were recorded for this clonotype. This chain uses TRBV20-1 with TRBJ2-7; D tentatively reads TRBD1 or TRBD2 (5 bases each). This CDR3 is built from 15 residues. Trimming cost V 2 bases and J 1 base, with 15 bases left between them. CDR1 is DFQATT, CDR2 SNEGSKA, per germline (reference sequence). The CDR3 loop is CSARPEGRGSYEQYF. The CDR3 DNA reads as TGCAGTGCTAGACCCGAGGGGCGCGGGTCCTACGAGCAGTACTTC.

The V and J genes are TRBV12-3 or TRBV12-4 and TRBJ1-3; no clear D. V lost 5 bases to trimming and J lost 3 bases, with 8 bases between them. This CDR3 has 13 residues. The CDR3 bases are TGTGCCAGCAGTCCCACGAATGGAAACACCATATATTTT. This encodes CASSPTNGNTIYF.

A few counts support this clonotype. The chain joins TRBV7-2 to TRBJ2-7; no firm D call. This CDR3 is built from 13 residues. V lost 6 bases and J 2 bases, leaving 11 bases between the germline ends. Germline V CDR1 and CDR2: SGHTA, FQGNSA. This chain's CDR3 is CASRSAAAYEQYF. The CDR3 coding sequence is TGTGCCAGCAGATCGGCAGCAGCCTACGAGCAGTACTTC.

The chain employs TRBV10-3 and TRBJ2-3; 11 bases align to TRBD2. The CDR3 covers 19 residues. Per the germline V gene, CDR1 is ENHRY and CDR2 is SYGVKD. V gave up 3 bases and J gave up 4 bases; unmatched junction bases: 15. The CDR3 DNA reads TGTGCCATCAGTGAAAGGCTAGCGGGAGGAGGAGGAGGTGCAGATACGCAGTATTTT. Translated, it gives CAISERLAGGGGGADTQYF.

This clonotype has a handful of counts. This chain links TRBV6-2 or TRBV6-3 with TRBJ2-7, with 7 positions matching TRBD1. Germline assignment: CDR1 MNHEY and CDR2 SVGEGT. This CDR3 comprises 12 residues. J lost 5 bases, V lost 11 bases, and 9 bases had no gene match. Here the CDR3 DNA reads TGTGCCGGCTCCCGGGACAGCCACGAGCAGTACTTC. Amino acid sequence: CAGSRDSHEQYF.

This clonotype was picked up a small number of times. The CDR3 protein is CASSLDGQGLYETQYF. In DNA form, the CDR3 reads TGCGCCAGCAGCTTGGATGGACAGGGGCTTTACGAGACCCAGTACTTC. The chain combines TRBV5-1 with TRBJ2-5; 9 bases are shared with TRBD1. Trimming took 0 bases from V and 5 from J; bases not matched to a gene: 8. The CDR3 runs 16 residues. Germline values: CDR1 SGHRS, CDR2 YFSETQ.

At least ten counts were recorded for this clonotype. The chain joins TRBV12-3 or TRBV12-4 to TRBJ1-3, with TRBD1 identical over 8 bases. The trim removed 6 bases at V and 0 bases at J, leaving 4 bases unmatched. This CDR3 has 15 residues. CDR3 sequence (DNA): TGTGCCAGCAGCCTCGGGACAGGCTCTGGAAACACCATATATTTT. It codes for CASSLGTGSGNTIYF.

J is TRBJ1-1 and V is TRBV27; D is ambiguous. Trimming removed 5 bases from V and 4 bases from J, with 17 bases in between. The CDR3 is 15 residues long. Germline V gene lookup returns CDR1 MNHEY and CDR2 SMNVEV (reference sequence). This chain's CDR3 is CASSPSWLPGTEAFF. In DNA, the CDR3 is TGTGCCAGCAGTCCATCGTGGCTCCCGGGCACTGAAGCTTTCTTT.

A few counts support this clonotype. This chain's CDR3 is CSARAPSGFYEQYF. The CDR3 DNA follows: TGCAGTGCTAGAGCCCCTAGCGGGTTTTACGAGCAGTACTTC. The V and J genes are TRBV20-1 and TRBJ2-7; the match to TRBD2 covers 8 bases. In germline, CDR1 is DFQATT, CDR2 SNEGSKA (reference sequence). The CDR3 loop spans 14 amino acids. Trimming at V came to 1 base and at J to 4 bases, leaving 6 bases not matched to a gene.

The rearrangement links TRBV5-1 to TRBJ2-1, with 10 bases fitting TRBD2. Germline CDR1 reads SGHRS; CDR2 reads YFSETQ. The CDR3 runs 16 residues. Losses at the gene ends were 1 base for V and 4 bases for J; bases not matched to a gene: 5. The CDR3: CASSLSPSGGYNEQFF. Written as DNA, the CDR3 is TGCGCCAGCAGCTTGTCGCCTAGCGGGGGATACAATGAGCAGTTCTTC.

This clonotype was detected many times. The chain's CDR3 is CASRPKTGGRDYGYTF. Written as DNA, the CDR3 is TGTGCCAGCAGACCCAAGACAGGGGGCCGCGACTATGGCTACACCTTC. The V call is TRBV11-2, the J call TRBJ1-2; TRBD1 matches 10 bases. Per germline, CDR1 SGHAT and CDR2 FQNNGV. V gave up 6 bases and J gave up 3 bases; unmatched junction bases: 10. The CDR3 length is 16 residues.

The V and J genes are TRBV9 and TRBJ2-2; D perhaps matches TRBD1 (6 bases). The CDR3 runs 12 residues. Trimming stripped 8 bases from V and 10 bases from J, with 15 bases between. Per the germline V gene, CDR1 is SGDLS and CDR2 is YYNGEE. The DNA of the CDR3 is TGTGCCAGTACTAGGGGGTCGAAGGAGCTGTTTTTT. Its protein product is CASTRGSKELFF.

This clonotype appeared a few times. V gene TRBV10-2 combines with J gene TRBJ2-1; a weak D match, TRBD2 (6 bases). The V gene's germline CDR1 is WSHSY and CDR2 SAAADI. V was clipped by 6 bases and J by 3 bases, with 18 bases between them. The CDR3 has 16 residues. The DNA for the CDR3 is TGCGCCAGCAGGCGGGTTACTAGCTCAAACTACAATGAGCAGTTCTTC. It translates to CASRRVTSSNYNEQFF.

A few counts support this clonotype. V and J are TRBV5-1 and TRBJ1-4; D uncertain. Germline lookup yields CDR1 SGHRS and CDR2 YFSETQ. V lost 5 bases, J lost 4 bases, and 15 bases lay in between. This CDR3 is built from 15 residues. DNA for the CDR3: TGCGCCAGCAGGGAGACCACCAGAGATAATGAAAAACTGTTTTTT. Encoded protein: CASRETTRDNEKLFF.

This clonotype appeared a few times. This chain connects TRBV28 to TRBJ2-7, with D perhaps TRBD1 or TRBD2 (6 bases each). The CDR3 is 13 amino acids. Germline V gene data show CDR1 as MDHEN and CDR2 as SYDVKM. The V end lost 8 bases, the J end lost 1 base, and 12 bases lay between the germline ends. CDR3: CASHAGHSYEQYF. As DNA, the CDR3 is TGTGCCAGCCACGCGGGACATTCCTACGAGCAGTACTTC.

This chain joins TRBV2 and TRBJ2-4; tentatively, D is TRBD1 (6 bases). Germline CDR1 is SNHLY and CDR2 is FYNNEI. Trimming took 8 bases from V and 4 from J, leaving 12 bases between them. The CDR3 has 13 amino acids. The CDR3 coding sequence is TGTGCCAGCGGGGTCAGGGGAAAAAACATTCAGTACTTC. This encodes CASGVRGKNIQYF. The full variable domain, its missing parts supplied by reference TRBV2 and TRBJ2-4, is EPEVTQTPSHQVTQMGQEVILRCVPISNHLYFYWYRQILGQKVEFLVSFYNNEISEKSEIFDDQFSVERPDGSNFTLKIRSTKLEDSAMYFCASGVRGKNIQYFGAGTRLSVL.

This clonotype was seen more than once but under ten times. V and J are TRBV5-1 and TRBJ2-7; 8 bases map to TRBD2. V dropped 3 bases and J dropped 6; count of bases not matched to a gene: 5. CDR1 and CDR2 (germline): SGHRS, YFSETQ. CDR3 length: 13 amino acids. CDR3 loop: CASSWIAGSEQYF. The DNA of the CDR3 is TGCGCCAGCAGCTGGATAGCGGGGTCCGAGCAGTACTTC.

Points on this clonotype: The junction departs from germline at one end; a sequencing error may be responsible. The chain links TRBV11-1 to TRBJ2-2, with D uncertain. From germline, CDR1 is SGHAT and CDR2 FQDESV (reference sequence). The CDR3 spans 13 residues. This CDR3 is CAISLGGTGELFF. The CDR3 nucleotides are TGTGCCATCAGCTTGGGTGGCACCGGGGAGCTGTTTTTT.

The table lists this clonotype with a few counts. CDR3 DNA sequence: TGTGCCAGCAGCCGCACGGCGGGGACGAACACCGGGGAGCTGTTTTTT. It translates to CASSRTAGTNTGELFF. The V and J genes are TRBV4-2 and TRBJ2-2, with D possibly matching TRBD2 (6 bases). The CDR3 contains 16 residues. CDR1 is LGHNA and CDR2 is YNFKEQ in the germline V gene. V was pared by 4 bases and J by 0 bases, with 12 bases between.